In this sample, the clone carrying this T cell receptor (beta chain) turned up a few times. With 2 bases clipped from V and 1 base from J, the junction kept 6 bases outside the gene matches. This CDR3 contains 17 residues. Germline CDR1 and CDR2: MGHDK and SYGVNS. This specimen belongs to a study of cytomegalovirus exposure and HLA in healthy donors. A multiplex PCR was run with 60 Vbeta primers and 13 Jbeta primers. Measured with immunoSEQ multiplex PCR; TCRdb has only the in-frame clones, and not every one. The sample holds around 65,000 clones, approximately 70% seen once. Sequencing input: PBMCs. V usage is TRBV25-1 and J usage is TRBJ2-1; 9 bases are shared with TRBD2. This TCR derives from a man in his forties in good health and CMV-seropositive. The CDR3 is CASSEIVSGGSYNEQFF. CDR3 nucleotide sequence: TGTGCCAGCAGTGAAATTGTTAGCGGGGGTTCCTACAATGAGCAGTTCTTC.